Presented here are 18 T cell receptor beta chains from one specimen sequenced in a study of CD8 T cells in ankylosing spondylitis. TCRdb re-called the 5' RACE reads through MiXCR, storing one row per CDR3 protein. Here the sample spans tens of thousands of distinct CDR3 sequences, around 25% being singletons. The source material was blood, either unsorted or a sorted T cell fraction (not recorded which). The source is a male donor with ankylosing spondylitis or in good health (not recorded which).

The chain is built from TRBV5-1 and TRBJ2-6, with 11 bases lining up with TRBD2. Trimming removed 4 bases from V and 2 bases from J; junction bases left unmatched: 8. CDR1 SGHRS and CDR2 YFSETQ come from the germline V gene. The CDR3 loop spans 18 amino acids. CDR3 nucleotide sequence: TGCGCCAGCAGCGTACTAGCGGGGGAAGGTACTGGGGCCAACGTCCTGACTTTC. Its protein is CASSVLAGEGTGANVLTF. Looking up the rest from reference TRBV5-1 and TRBJ2-6 gives the full variable domain: KAGVTQTPRYLIKTRGQQVTLSCSPISGHRSVSWYQQTPGQGLQFLFEYFSETQRNKGNFPGRFSGRQFSNSRSEMNVSTLELGDSALYLCASSVLAGEGTGANVLTFGAGSRLTVL.

The chain combines TRBV18 with TRBJ2-5; no clear D. The CDR3 spans 14 residues. V was pared by 4 bases and J by 2 bases, with 11 bases between. Germline values: CDR1 KGHSH, CDR2 LQKENI. The DNA of the CDR3 is TGTGCCAGCTCACGCAACGGCGTTCAAGAGACCCAGTACTTC. It codes for CASSRNGVQETQYF.

There are a few counts of this clonotype. The J gene is TRBJ2-7, the V gene TRBV5-1; 7 bases fit TRBD2. The CDR3 consists of 14 residues. Trimming removed 4 bases from V and 2 bases from J; junction bases left unmatched: 6. The V gene's germline CDR1 is SGHRS and CDR2 YFSETQ. CDR3 nucleotide sequence: TGCGCCAGCAGCGTCACCGGGGGGACCTACGAGCAGTACGTC. Amino acid sequence: CASSVTGGTYEQYV.

This chain uses TRBV6-2 or TRBV6-3 with TRBJ1-5, with TRBD1 matching over 10 bases. This CDR3 has 19 amino acids. V lost 6 bases and J lost 4; bases outside the gene matches: 18. The V gene's germline CDR1 is MNHEY and CDR2 SVGEGT. The CDR3 DNA sequence: TGTGCCAGCAGACGCCCAGACAGGGGGCCGACGTGGTTTAATCAGCCCCAGCATTTT. Translation gives CASRRPDRGPTWFNQPQHF.

The chain uses TRBV20-1 and TRBJ1-5; 7 nucleotides agree with TRBD1. The V segment lost 1 base and the J segment 1 base; nucleotides outside the gene matches: 10. Germline V gene lookup returns CDR1 DFQATT and CDR2 SNEGSKA (reference sequence). CDR3 length equals 17 residues. The CDR3 DNA is TGCAGTGCTAGAGCGGTACCTGGGACAGAGAGCAATCAGCCCCAGCATTTT. Amino acid sequence: CSARAVPGTESNQPQHF.

The rearrangement uses TRBV5-1 and TRBJ1-2; D may be TRBD1 (6 bases). Germline V lookup: CDR1 SGHRS, CDR2 YFSETQ. Deletions cut 0 bases from V and 2 bases from J, with 11 bases between. CDR3 length equals 15 residues. CDR3 sequence (DNA): TGCGCCAGCAGCTTGGTTGGACAGAAAAACTATGGCTACACCTTC. Translation: CASSLVGQKNYGYTF.

Concerning this clonotype itself: At one end the junction does not follow the germline gene, possibly because of a read error. The V gene is TRBV7-7, the J gene TRBJ2-5; D unclear. The germline V gene encodes CDR1 SSHAT and CDR2 FNYEAQ (reference sequence). The CDR3 loop spans 13 amino acids. The CDR3 DNA follows: TGTGCTAGCAGCCTACCCATGGAAGAGACCCAGTACTTC. Translation gives CASSLPMEETQYF.

The V gene is TRBV6-1, the J gene TRBJ1-1, with 7 bases identical to TRBD1. V lost 5 bases, J lost 1 base, and 10 bases stayed unmatched. The germline gives CDR1 MNHNS, CDR2 SASEGT. The CDR3 contains 16 residues. Written as DNA, the CDR3 is TGTGCCAGCAGTCCCTTAACAGGGGCGGGGAACACTGAAGCTTTCTTT. Amino acid sequence: CASSPLTGAGNTEAFF.

The V call is TRBV18, the J call TRBJ1-1; D uncertain. The germline V gene encodes CDR1 KGHSH and CDR2 LQKENI. CDR3 length: 15 amino acids. Trimming removed 0 bases from V and 3 bases from J, with 11 bases in between. The CDR3 nucleotides read TGTGCCAGCTCACCACCGGACCTCTGGGACACTGAAGCTTTCTTT. Amino acids: CASSPPDLWDTEAFF.

In this sample, this clonotype turned up many times. The J gene is TRBJ2-7, the V gene TRBV5-1; possibly TRBD1 or TRBD2 for D (5 bases each). Germline V gene data show CDR1 as SGHRS and CDR2 as YFSETQ. The CDR3 contains 14 residues. Trimming removed 7 bases at V and 3 bases at J, with 17 bases between. The chain's CDR3 is CASSAGRGVYEQYF. Here the CDR3 DNA reads TGCGCCAGCTCCGCCGGTAGGGGAGTCTACGAGCAGTACTTC.

This clonotype was detected a few times. The V gene is TRBV5-1, the J gene TRBJ1-1, with D hard to call. Deletions cut 4 bases from V and 7 bases from J, with 20 bases between. Germline CDR1 is SGHRS and CDR2 is YFSETQ. The CDR3 extends over 15 amino acids. The CDR3 spells CASSTTRTVDSEAFF. The CDR3 bases are TGCGCCAGCAGCACTACTCGGACGGTGGATAGTGAAGCTTTCTTT.

The chain recombines TRBV28 with TRBJ2-5; D gene ambiguous. Germline lookup yields CDR1 MDHEN and CDR2 SYDVKM. V was pared by 10 bases and J by 1 base, with 13 bases between. The CDR3 has 13 amino acids. The DNA for the CDR3 is TGTGCCACCCAACCGTGGGGCCAAGAGACCCAGTACTTC. Residues: CATQPWGQETQYF. Full variable domain (outside the CDR3, taken from reference TRBV28 and TRBJ2-5): DVKVTQSSRYLVKRTGEKVFLECVQDMDHENMFWYRQDPGLGLRLIYFSYDVKMKEKGDIPEGYSVSREKKERFSLILESASTNQTSMYLCATQPWGQETQYFGPGTRLLVL.

The chain recombines TRBV5-5 with TRBJ2-7; 7 bases fit TRBD1. This CDR3 is built from 15 residues. Trimming at V came to 1 base and at J to 4 bases, leaving 8 bases not matched to a gene. In germline, CDR1 is SGHKS, CDR2 YYEKEE (reference sequence). CDR3 sequence reads: CASSLPGQNPYEQYV. CDR3 coding DNA: TGTGCCAGCAGCTTGCCGGGACAGAACCCATACGAGCAGTACGTC.

The chain is built from TRBV5-1 and TRBJ1-1; D unclear. CDR3 length equals 13 residues. V lost 7 bases and J lost 7, with 17 bases in between. Germline CDR1 is SGHRS and CDR2 is YFSETQ. The CDR3 loop reads CASAPRQNVEAFF. DNA for the CDR3: TGCGCCAGCGCCCCGAGGCAAAATGTTGAAGCTTTCTTT.

V gene TRBV27 combines with J gene TRBJ2-5; D perhaps matches TRBD2 (6 bases). This CDR3 has 14 amino acids. The germline CDR1 and CDR2 sequences are MNHEY and SMNVEV (reference sequence). Trimming left V 6 bases short and J 5 bases short, with 16 bases between. The chain's CDR3 is CASSDTGEGETQYF. In DNA form, the CDR3 reads TGTGCCAGCAGCGACACGGGGGAAGGGGAGACCCAGTACTTC.

The chain has TRBV4-1 and TRBJ2-7, with 7 bases matching TRBD2. Looked up from germline, CDR1 is MGHRA and CDR2 is YSYEKL. The CDR3 spans 16 residues. With 2 bases clipped from V and 4 bases from J, the junction kept 11 bases outside the gene matches. The CDR3 DNA reads as TGCGCCAGCAGCCAACCCCGGGCGGGAGAGTGGTACGAGCAGTACTTC. This codes for CASSQPRAGEWYEQYF.

The V call is TRBV20-1, the J call TRBJ2-7, with D perhaps TRBD1 (6 bases). The CDR3 loop spans 13 amino acids. CDR1 is DFQATT and CDR2 is SNEGSKA in the germline V gene (reference sequence). V was trimmed by 0 bases and J by 0 bases, leaving 6 bases between them. This CDR3 is CSAREDSSYEQYF. The CDR3 DNA reads TGCAGTGCTAGAGAGGACAGCTCCTACGAGCAGTACTTC.

This clonotype was seen more than once but under ten times. The chain uses TRBV19 and TRBJ1-1; D is possibly TRBD1 (5 bases). Trimming stripped 3 bases from V and 5 bases from J, with 19 bases between. Germline V gene data show CDR1 as LNHDA and CDR2 as SQIVND (reference sequence). CDR3 length: 16 amino acids. This CDR3 is CASSIFGRAGRTEAFF. CDR3 bases: TGTGCCAGTAGTATTTTTGGAAGAGCAGGGCGGACTGAAGCTTTCTTT.